Detailed here is one T cell receptor (beta chain). The antigen it recognizes is unknown. There are no base qualities to consult, and no much larger clone falls within one base. Single viable CD3+CD4+CD8-CD45RO+ cells were sorted as memory CD4+ T cells on a FACSAria II. CMV serostatus was assessed using a Roche Elecsys assay, by which serum IgG against CMV pp150, pp28, p38 and p52 was detected. After the samples were thawed, total CD4+ T cells were enriched through positive selection using CD4 magnetic microbeads. The samples came from a separate study whose specific focus was interrogating the CD4+ T cell memory repertoire. Peripheral blood mononuclear cells were isolated and cryopreserved according to standard operating procedures, and serum was kept at -80 degrees C. Staining used CD3-PerCP (BW264/56), CD4-APC (RPA-T4), CD45RO-PE (UCHT1) and CD8-Pacific Orange (3B5) antibodies, with Sytox blue excluding non-viable cells.

The germline V gene yields SGHAT for CDR1 and FQNNGV for CDR2. V and J are truncated by 1 base and 4 bases respectively, leaving an intervening sequence of 3 bases. From the cysteine up to the phenylalanine, the CDR3 has a length of 12 residues. The entry retains the CDR3 DNA only, 36 bases that are in frame from base 1. The record originates from a study of memory CD4+ T cells and cytomegalovirus serostatus (dated by TCRdb to about 2019). A note on the overall study: The cohort comprised 33 healthy Belgian adults, 9 CMV seropositive and some 25 CMV seronegative. CD4+ memory TCRbeta repertoires of a Belgian cohort with known cytomegalovirus serostatus were sequenced in order to replicate a published TCR-based CMV serostatus classifier.

The Quick-DNA Microprep Kit was used to extract genomic DNA from the sorted cells. Amplification of TCRbeta DNA was done with the immunoSEQ hsTCRbeta kit, following the protocol from the manufacturer. TCRbeta libraries were sequenced on an Illumina MiSeq instrument. The source study handled its data this way. Once out-of-frame sequences had been removed, a few million distinct TCRbeta sequences were left, which works out to an average of around 73,000 per individual. Two values were used to score each individual: the count of over 150 previously reported CMV-associated TCRbeta sequences and the total count of productive distinct TCRbeta sequences. A beta-binomial model was reimplemented in Python, and scikit-learn random forests with default parameters were trained on US cohort data. Classifier performance on the Belgian cohort was summarized as median AUC with percentile confidence intervals calculated over 10,000 bootstrap iterations. As stored in TCRdb, this immuneACCESS dataset retains in-frame rearrangements with V and J assigned. A fraction of the clones does not appear; measured against another copy, unresolved V genes explain less than half of the discrepancy, and the remainder lacks a known reason. D and trimming were read from the DNA, whereas the V and J calls and clone size are those reported in that table. The sample yields 46,000 or so clones; roughly 78% were counted once. The ten largest clones represent nearly 0.95% of the sample.

The paper's findings and limits, for the study overall: Among the approximately 160 previously reported CMV-associated TCRbeta sequences, 60 to 85 showed up in the CD4+ memory repertoires, with each one found in between one and five individuals. The results were interpreted as suggesting that the CMV-associated TCR signature is largely present in the CD4+ memory repertoire. On the Belgian cohort, the classifier built on the original framework reached a median bootstrapped AUC of 0.95, with a 95% CI of 0.76-1.00. Only CD4+CD45RO+ memory cells were sequenced, unlike the original study, which covered naive and memory CD4+ and CD8+ populations. For predicting CMV serostatus, the median bootstrapped AUC was about 0.95 using the original framework and 0.9 to 0.92 using a US-trained random forest.

The V gene is TRBV11-2 and the J gene is TRBJ2-3, with no confidently assigned D gene. The clonotype was recovered from an adult in good health and CMV-seronegative. The sample was memory CD4+ T cells from blood. The nucleotides read TGTGCCAGCAGCTTAGGTCCAGATACGCAGTATTTT. The resulting protein is CASSLGPDTQYF.